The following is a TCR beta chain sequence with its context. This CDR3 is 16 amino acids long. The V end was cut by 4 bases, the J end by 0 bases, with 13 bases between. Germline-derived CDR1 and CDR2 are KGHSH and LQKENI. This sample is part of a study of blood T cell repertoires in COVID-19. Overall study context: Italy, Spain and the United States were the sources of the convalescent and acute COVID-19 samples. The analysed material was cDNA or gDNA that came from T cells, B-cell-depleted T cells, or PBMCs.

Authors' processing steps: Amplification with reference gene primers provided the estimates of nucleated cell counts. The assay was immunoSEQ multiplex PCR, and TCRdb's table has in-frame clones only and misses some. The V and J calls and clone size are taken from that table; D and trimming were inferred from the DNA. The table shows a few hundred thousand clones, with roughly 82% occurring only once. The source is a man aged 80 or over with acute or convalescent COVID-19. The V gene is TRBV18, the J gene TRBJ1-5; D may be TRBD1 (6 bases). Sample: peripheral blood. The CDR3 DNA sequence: TGTGCCAGCTCACTAGGACAGACTAATAGCAATCAGCCCCAGCATTTT. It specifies CASSLGQTNSNQPQHF. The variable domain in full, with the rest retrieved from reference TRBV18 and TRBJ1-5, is NAGVMQNPRHLVRRRGQEARLRCSPMKGHSHVYWYRQLPEEGLKFMVYLQKENIIDESGMPKERFSAEFPKEGPSILRIQQVVRGDSAAYFCASSLGQTNSNQPQHFGDGTRLSIL.